The rows below give T cell receptor beta chains drawn from one sample of a study of technical replicates of blood from a handful of donors. Sequencing was performed with immunoSEQ multiplex PCR; in TCRdb, only in-frame clones are kept and a portion is missing. The sample comprises around 84,000 clones, around nine tenths of which are singletons, and about 0.26% rests with the top ten. Sequenced material: T cells isolated from PBMCs. The receptors were gathered from a human donor in good health. Both conserved end residues are part of each CDR3. The order of the fields is V gene, clone size, J gene, D gene, CDR3 protein, CDR3 DNA. The D gene is left open where the match is weak. Clone size is not always given. Where it is, it says once, few, many or a class for expanded clones.

>TRBV19|NA|TRBJ2-5|TRBD1
CASSIGQGGEQYF
TGTGCCAGTAGTATCGGACAGGGGGGGGAGCAGTACTTC
>TRBV28|NA|TRBJ2-2|NA
CASSPPLNTGELFF
TGTGCCAGCAGTCCGCCACTTAACACCGGGGAGCTGTTTTTT
>TRBV29-1|NA|TRBJ2-5|TRBD1
CSVGGQRETQYF
TGCAGCGTTGGGGGACAGAGAGAGACCCAGTACTTC
>TRBV6-5|once|TRBJ2-7|TRBD1
CASSWTGGTYEQYF
TGTGCCAGCAGTTGGACAGGGGGAACCTACGAGCAGTACTTC
>TRBV7-9|NA|TRBJ2-7|NA
CASSSSQGAAYEQYF
TGTGCCAGCAGCTCATCTCAGGGCGCCGCCTACGAGCAGTACTTC
>TRBV6-5|NA|TRBJ2-7|TRBD2
CASSTSGSYEQYF
TGTGCCAGCAGTACCAGCGGGAGCTACGAGCAGTACTTC
>TRBV9|NA|TRBJ1-6|NA
CASSVGGPRSPLHF
TGTGCCAGCAGCGTAGGGGGCCCAAGGTCACCCCTCCACTTT
>TRBV4-1|NA|TRBJ2-7|TRBD1
CASRDSTGLSYEQYF
TGCGCCAGCAGGGACTCGACAGGGCTCTCCTACGAGCAGTACTTC
>TRBV6-1|NA|TRBJ2-7|TRBD2
CASILAGGSSYEQYF
TGTGCCAGCATCCTAGCGGGAGGGTCCTCCTACGAGCAGTACTTC
>TRBV13|NA|TRBJ1-5|NA
CASSLGTAGRPQHF
TGTGCCAGCAGCTTGGGGACGGCCGGGAGGCCCCAGCATTTT
>TRBV7-8|NA|TRBJ1-1|NA
CASSLVKGRGYTEAFF
TGTGCCAGCAGCTTAGTGAAGGGGAGGGGGTACACTGAAGCTTTCTTT
>TRBV2|NA|TRBJ2-7|NA
CASSRDWRTYEQYF
TGTGCCAGCAGCCGGGACTGGCGTACGTACGAGCAGTACTTC
>TRBV6-4|once|TRBJ1-5|NA
CASSLGAGNQPQHF
TGTGCCAGCAGTCTTGGCGCAGGGAATCAGCCCCAGCATTTT
>TRBV6-5|NA|TRBJ1-1|NA
CASSPPTGPEAFF
TGTGCCAGCAGTCCACCGACAGGCCCTGAAGCTTTCTTT
>TRBV4-1|NA|TRBJ1-2|NA
CASSQEGQLYGYTF
TGCGCCAGCAGCCAGGAAGGACAGCTCTATGGCTACACCTTC
>TRBV11-2|NA|TRBJ2-5|NA
CASSLGGGRLETQYF
TGTGCCAGCAGCTTAGGTGGGGGCAGGCTAGAGACCCAGTACTTC
>TRBV6-1|NA|TRBJ1-2|NA
CASHELSGGYGYTF
TGTGCCAGCCATGAGCTCTCCGGCGGCTATGGCTACACCTTC
>TRBV20-1|NA|TRBJ2-1|NA
CSVPEYNEQFF
TGCAGTGTGCCGGAGTACAATGAGCAGTTCTTC
>TRBV9|NA|TRBJ1-4|NA
CASSVEMSIGEKLFF
TGTGCCAGCAGCGTAGAAATGTCTATCGGGGAAAAACTGTTTTTT
>TRBV6-4|NA|TRBJ2-1|TRBD2
CASSEAAGEINEQFF
TGTGCCAGCAGTGAGGCAGCGGGAGAAATCAATGAGCAGTTCTTC
>TRBV7-8|NA|TRBJ2-7|TRBD1
CASSLDVGDRGLYEQYF
TGTGCCAGCAGCTTAGATGTGGGGGACAGGGGGCTCTACGAGCAGTACTTC
>TRBV4-1|NA|TRBJ2-3|TRBD2
CASSQVKRLAGTDTQYF
TGCGCCAGCAGCCAAGTCAAAAGACTAGCGGGCACAGATACGCAGTATTTT
>TRBV7-2|few|TRBJ2-1|NA
CASSFQDTYNEQFF
TGTGCCAGCAGCTTCCAGGACACCTACAATGAGCAGTTCTTC
>TRBV6-4|NA|TRBJ2-2|TRBD2
CASSDSGGNTGELFF
TGTGCCAGCAGTGATTCGGGAGGGAACACCGGGGAGCTGTTTTTT
>TRBV2|NA|TRBJ2-1|TRBD2
CASSEGGLAAYNEQFF
TGTGCCAGCAGTGAAGGGGGACTAGCGGCCTACAATGAGCAGTTCTTC
>TRBV27|once|TRBJ1-3|NA
CASRGSSGNTIYF
TGTGCCAGCAGGGGCAGCTCTGGAAACACCATATATTTT